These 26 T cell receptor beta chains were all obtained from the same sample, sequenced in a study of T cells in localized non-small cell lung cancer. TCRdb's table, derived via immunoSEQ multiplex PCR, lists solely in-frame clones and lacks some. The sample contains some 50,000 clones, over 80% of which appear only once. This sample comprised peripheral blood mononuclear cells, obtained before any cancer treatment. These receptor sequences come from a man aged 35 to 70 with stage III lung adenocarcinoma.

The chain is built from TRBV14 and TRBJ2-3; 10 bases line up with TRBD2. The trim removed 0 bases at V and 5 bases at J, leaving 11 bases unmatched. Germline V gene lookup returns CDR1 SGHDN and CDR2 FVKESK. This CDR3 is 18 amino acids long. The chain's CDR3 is CASSQDSGLAGVEDTQYF. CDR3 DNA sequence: TGTGCCAGCAGCCAAGACAGTGGGCTAGCGGGAGTCGAAGATACGCAGTATTTT.

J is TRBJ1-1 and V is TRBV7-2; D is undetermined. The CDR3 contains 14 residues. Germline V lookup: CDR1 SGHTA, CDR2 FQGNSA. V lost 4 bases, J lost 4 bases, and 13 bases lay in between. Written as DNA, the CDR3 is TGTGCCAGCAGCTCAATGGCCAGCAGCACTGAAGCTTTCTTT. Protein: CASSSMASSTEAFF.

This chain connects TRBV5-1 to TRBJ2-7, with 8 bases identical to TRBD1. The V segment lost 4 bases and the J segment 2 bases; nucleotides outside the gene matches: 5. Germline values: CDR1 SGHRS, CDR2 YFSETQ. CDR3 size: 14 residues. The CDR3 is CASSTDRETYEQYF. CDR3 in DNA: TGCGCCAGCAGCACGGACAGGGAAACCTACGAGCAGTACTTC. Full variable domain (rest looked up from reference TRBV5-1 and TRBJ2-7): KAGVTQTPRYLIKTRGQQVTLSCSPISGHRSVSWYQQTPGQGLQFLFEYFSETQRNKGNFPGRFSGRQFSNSRSEMNVSTLELGDSALYLCASSTDRETYEQYFGPGTRLTVT.

CDR3 protein: CASSFAGTGYDEQFF. DNA of the CDR3: TGTGCCAGCAGCTTCGCCGGGACAGGGTACGATGAGCAGTTCTTC. V and J are TRBV7-3 and TRBJ2-1; 9 bases fit TRBD1. The germline gives CDR1 SGHTA, CDR2 FQGTGA. This CDR3 comprises 15 residues. After removal of 3 bases from V and 8 bases from J, the junction contained 8 bases not matched to a gene. Full variable domain (remainder filled in from reference TRBV7-3 and TRBJ2-1): GAGVSQTPSNKVTEKGKYVELRCDPISGHTALYWYRQSLGQGPEFLIYFQGTGAADDSGLPNDRFFAVRPEGSVSTLKIQRTERGDSAVYLCASSFAGTGYDEQFFGPGTRLTVL.

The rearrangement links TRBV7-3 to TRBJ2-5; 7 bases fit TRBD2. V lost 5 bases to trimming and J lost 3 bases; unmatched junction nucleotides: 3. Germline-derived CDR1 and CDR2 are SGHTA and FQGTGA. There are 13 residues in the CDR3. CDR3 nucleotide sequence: TGTGCCAGCAGCCAAGGACTAGAAGAGACCCAGTACTTC. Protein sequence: CASSQGLEETQYF.

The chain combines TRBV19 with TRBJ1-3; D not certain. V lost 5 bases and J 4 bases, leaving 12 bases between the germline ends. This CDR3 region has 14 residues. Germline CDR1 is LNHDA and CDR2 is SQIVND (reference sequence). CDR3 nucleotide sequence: TGTGCCAGTAGTCCTCGAGAGGTCGGAAACACCATATATTTT. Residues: CASSPREVGNTIYF. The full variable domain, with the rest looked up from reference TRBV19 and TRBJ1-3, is DGGITQSPKYLFRKEGQNVTLSCEQNLNHDAMYWYRQDPGQGLRLIYYSQIVNDFQKGDIAEGYSVSREKKESFPLTVTSAQKNPTAFYLCASSPREVGNTIYFGEGSWLTVV.

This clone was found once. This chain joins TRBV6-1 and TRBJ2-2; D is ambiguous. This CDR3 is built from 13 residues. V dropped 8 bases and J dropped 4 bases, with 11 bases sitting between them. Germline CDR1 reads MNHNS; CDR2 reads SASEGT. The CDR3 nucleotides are TGTGCCAGCCGTGGCCAGTCCACCGGGGAGCTGTTTTTT. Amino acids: CASRGQSTGELFF.

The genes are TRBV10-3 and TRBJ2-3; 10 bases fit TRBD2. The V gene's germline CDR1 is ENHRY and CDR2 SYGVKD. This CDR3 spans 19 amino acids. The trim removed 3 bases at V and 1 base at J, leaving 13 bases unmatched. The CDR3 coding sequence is TGTGCCATCAGTGAACCCGGACTAGCGGAGGGGCTCGGCACAGATACGCAGTATTTT. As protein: CAISEPGLAEGLGTDTQYF.

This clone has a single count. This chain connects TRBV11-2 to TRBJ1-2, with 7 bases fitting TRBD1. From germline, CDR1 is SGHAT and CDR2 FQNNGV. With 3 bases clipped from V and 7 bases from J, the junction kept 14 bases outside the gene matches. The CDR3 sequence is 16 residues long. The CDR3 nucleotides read TGTGCCAGCAGCTTCTTAGGGGCGGGAGGGGGCGGTGGCTACACCTTC. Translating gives CASSFLGAGGGGGYTF. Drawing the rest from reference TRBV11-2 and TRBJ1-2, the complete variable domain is EAGVAQSPRYKIIEKRQSVAFWCNPISGHATLYWYQQILGQGPKLLIQFQNNGVVDDSQLPKDRFSAERLKGVDSTLKIQPAKLEDSAVYLCASSFLGAGGGGGYTFGSGTRLTVV.

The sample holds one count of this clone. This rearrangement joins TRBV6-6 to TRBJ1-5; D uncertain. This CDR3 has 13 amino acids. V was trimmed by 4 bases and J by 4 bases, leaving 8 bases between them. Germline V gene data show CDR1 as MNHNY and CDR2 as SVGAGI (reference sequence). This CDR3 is CASSFGLNQPQHF. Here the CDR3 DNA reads TGTGCCAGCAGTTTTGGGCTAAATCAGCCCCAGCATTTT.

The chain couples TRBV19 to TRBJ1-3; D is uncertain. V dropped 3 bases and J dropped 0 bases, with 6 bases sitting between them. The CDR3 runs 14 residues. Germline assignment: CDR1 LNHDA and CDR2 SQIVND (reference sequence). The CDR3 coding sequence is TGTGCCAGTAGTATCGTAGTCTCTGGAAACACCATATATTTT. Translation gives CASSIVVSGNTIYF.

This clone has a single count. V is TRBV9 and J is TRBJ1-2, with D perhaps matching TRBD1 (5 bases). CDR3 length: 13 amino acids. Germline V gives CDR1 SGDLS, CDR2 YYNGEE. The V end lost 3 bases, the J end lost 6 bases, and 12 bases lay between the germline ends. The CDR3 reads CASSGGRVDGYTF. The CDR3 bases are TGTGCCAGCAGCGGGGGCAGGGTAGATGGCTACACCTTC.

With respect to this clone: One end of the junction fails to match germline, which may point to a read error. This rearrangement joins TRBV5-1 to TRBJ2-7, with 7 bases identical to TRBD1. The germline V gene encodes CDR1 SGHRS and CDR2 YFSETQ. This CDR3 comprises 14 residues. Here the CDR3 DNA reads TGCGCCAGCAGTTTGGGGGACAGTTCGTACGAGCAGTACTTC. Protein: CASSLGDSSYEQYF.

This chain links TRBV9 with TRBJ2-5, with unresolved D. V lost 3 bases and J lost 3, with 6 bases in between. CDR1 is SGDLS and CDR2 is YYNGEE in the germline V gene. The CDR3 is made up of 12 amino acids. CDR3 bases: TGTGCCAGCAGCGGCCAGGAAGAGACCCAGTACTTC. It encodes CASSGQEETQYF.

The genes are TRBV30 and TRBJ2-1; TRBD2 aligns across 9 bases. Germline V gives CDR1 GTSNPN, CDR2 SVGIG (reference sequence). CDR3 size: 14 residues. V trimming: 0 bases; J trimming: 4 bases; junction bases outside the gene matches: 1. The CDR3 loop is CAWSVSGSYNEQFF. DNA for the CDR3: TGTGCCTGGAGTGTTAGCGGGAGTTACAATGAGCAGTTCTTC.

CDR3 loop: CASSFVGGQGTNEKLFF. The CDR3 bases are TGTGCCAGCAGCTTCGTCGGGGGGCAAGGAACTAATGAAAAACTGTTTTTT. V usage is TRBV5-5 and J usage is TRBJ1-4; TRBD1 might be the D (6 bases). The CDR3 runs to 17 residues. The germline V and J ends were trimmed by 2 bases and 1 base, with 15 bases remaining between them. Looked up from germline, CDR1 is SGHKS and CDR2 is YYEKEE (reference sequence).

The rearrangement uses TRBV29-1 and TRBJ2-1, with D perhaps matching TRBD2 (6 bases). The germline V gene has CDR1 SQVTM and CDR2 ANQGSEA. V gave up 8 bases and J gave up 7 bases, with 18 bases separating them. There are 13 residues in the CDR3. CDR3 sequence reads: CSLADGGWNEQFF. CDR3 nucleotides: TGCAGCCTGGCGGATGGAGGGTGGAATGAGCAGTTCTTC.

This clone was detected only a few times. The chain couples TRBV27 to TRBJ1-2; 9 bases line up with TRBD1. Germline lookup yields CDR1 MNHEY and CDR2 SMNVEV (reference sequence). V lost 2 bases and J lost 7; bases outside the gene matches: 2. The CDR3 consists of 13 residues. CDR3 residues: CASSLTGGFGYTF. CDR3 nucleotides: TGTGCCAGCAGTTTAACAGGGGGCTTTGGCTACACCTTC.

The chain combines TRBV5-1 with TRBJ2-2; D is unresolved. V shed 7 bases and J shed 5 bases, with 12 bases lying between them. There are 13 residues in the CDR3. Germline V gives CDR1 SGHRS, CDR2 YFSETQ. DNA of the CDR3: TGCGCCAGCTTCCCGGAGAGGACCGGGGAGCTGTTTTTT. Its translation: CASFPERTGELFF.

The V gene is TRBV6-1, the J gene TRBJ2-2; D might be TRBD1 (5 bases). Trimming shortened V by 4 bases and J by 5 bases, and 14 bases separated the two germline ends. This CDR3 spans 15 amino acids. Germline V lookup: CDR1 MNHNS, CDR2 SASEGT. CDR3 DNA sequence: TGTGCCAGCAGTGTACAGGTTTTGGGGACCGGGGAGCTGTTTTTT. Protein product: CASSVQVLGTGELFF.

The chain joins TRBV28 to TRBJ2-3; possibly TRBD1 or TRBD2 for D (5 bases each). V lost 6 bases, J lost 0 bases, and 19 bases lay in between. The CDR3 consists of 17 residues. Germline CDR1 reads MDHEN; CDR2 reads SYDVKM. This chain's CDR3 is CASSSPGTAASTDTQYF. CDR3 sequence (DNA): TGTGCCAGCAGCTCACCGGGGACCGCGGCTAGCACAGATACGCAGTATTTT.

The CDR3 loop is CASSLTGPHQPQHF. The CDR3 region has the DNA TGTGCCAGCAGTTTGACAGGGCCGCATCAGCCCCAGCATTTT. This chain connects TRBV28 to TRBJ1-5, with TRBD1 matching 7 bases. The CDR3 has 14 amino acids. Germline CDR1 MDHEN, CDR2 SYDVKM. The trim removed 3 bases at V and 5 bases at J, leaving 4 bases unmatched.

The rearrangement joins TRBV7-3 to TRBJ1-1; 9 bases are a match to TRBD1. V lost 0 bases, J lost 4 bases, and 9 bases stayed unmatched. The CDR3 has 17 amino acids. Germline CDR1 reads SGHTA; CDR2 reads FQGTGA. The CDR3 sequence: CASSLTGTGNIGTEAFF. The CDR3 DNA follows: TGTGCCAGCAGCTTAACCGGGACAGGGAATATAGGCACTGAAGCTTTCTTT.

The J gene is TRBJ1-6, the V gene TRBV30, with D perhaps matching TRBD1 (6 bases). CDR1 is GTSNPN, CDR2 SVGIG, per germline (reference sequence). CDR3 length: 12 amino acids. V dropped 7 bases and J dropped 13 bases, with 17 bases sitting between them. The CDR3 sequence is CAFGGGPGPLHF. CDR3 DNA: TGTGCCTTTGGGGGGGGCCCGGGTCCCCTCCACTTT. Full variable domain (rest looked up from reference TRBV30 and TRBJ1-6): SQTIHQWPATLVQPVGSPLSLECTVEGTSNPNLYWYRQAAGRGLQLLFYSVGIGQISSEVPQNLSASRPQDRQFILSSKKLLLSDSGFYLCAFGGGPGPLHFGNGTRLTVT.

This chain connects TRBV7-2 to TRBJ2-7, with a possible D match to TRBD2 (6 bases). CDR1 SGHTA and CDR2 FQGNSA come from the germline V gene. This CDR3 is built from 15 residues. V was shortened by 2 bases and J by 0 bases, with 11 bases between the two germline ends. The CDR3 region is CASSLSAGGSYEQYF. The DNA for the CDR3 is TGTGCCAGCAGCTTAAGCGCCGGGGGCTCCTACGAGCAGTACTTC.

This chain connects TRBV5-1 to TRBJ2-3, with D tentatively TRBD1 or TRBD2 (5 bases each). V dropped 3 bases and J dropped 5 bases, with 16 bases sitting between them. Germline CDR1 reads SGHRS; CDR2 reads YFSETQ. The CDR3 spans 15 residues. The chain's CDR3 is CASSWSLDGGDTQYF. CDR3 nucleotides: TGCGCCAGCAGCTGGAGCCTAGATGGGGGAGATACGCAGTATTTT. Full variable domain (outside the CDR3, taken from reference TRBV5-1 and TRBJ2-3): KAGVTQTPRYLIKTRGQQVTLSCSPISGHRSVSWYQQTPGQGLQFLFEYFSETQRNKGNFPGRFSGRQFSNSRSEMNVSTLELGDSALYLCASSWSLDGGDTQYFGPGTRLTVL.